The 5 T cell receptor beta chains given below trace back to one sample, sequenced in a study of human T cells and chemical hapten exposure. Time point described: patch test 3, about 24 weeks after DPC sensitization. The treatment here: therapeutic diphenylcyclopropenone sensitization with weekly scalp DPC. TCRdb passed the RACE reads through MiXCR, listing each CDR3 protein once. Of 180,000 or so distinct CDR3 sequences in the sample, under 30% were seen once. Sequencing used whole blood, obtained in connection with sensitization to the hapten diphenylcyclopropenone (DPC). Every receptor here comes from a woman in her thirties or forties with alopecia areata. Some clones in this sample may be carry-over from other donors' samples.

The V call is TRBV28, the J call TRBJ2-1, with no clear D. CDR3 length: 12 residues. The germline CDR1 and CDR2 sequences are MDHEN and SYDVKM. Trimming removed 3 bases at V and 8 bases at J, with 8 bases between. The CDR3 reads CASSFTIHEQFF. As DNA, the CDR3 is TGTGCCAGCAGTTTCACGATCCATGAGCAGTTCTTC.

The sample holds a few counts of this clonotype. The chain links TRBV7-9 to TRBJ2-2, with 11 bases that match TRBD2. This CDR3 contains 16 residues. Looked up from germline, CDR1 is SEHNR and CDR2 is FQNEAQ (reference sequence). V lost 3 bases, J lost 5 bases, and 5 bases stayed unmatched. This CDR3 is CASSFPIAGGTGELFF. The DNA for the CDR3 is TGTGCCAGCAGCTTCCCTATAGCGGGAGGGACCGGGGAGCTGTTTTTT.

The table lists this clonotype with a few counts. This chain's CDR3 is CASTLLPGHRSYEQYF. In DNA form, the CDR3 reads TGTGCCAGCACTCTCCTGCCGGGACACCGCTCCTACGAGCAGTACTTC. The chain carries TRBV5-8 and TRBJ2-7; TRBD1 might be the D (6 bases). The germline CDR1 and CDR2 sequences are SGHTS and YDEGEE. This CDR3 has 16 residues. The V end lost 6 bases, the J end lost 0 bases, and 19 bases lay between the germline ends.

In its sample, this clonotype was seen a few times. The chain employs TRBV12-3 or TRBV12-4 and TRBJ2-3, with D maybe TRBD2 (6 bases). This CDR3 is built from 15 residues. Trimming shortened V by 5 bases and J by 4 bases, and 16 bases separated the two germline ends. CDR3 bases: TGTGCCAGCAGTAAGGGACTCCGATGGGCAGATACGCAGTATTTT. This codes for CASSKGLRWADTQYF.

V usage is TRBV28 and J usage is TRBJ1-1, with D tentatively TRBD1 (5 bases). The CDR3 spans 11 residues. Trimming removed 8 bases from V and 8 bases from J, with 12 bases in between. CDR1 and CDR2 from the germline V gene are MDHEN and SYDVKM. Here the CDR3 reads CASGTPLEAFF. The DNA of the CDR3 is TGTGCCAGCGGGACCCCCCTGGAAGCTTTCTTT.